This record concerns one T cell receptor (beta chain) sequence. Authors' methods: The assay estimated nucleated cells by amplifying reference gene primers. The protocol was immunoSEQ multiplex PCR, while the TCRdb copy is restricted to in-frame clones and leaves out a portion. The V and J calls and the clone size are those of that table, but D and trimming were determined from the DNA. The sample has roughly 100,000 clones, 81% seen once. The V and J ends lost 4 bases and 6 bases respectively, with 14 bases between them. CDR1 and CDR2 (germline): SQVTM, ANQGSEA. There are 13 residues in the CDR3. This sample was taken from a study of blood T cell repertoires in COVID-19. Study details: The origin of the acute and convalescent COVID-19 samples was the United States, Italy and Spain. Sample material is recorded as cDNA or gDNA derived from T cells, B-cell-depleted T cells, or PBMCs.

Sequencing used peripheral blood. The J gene is TRBJ2-3, the V gene TRBV29-1; D may be TRBD1 (5 bases). The TCR was taken from a man at least 80 years old with acute or convalescent COVID-19. This CDR3 reads CSVAPSGADTQYF. The CDR3, as DNA: TGCAGCGTTGCCCCAAGTGGGGCGGATACGCAGTATTTT.